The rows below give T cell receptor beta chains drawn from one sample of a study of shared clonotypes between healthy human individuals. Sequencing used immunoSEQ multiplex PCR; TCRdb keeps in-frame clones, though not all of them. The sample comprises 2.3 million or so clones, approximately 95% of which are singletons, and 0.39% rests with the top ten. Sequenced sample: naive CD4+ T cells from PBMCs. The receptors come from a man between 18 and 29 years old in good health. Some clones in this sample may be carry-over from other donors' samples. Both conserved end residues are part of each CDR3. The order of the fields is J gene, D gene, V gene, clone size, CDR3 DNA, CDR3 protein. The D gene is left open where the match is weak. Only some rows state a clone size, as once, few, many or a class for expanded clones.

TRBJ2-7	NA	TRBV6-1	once	TGTGCCAGCAGTGAAGCGCGGCAGCTCTACGAGCAGTACTTC	CASSEARQLYEQYF
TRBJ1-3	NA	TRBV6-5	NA	TGTGCCAGCAGCGCCCGGCTTCGCTCTGGAAACACCATATATTTT	CASSARLRSGNTIYF
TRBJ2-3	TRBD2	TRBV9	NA	TGTGCCAGCGCCCAGACGGGAGGGGATACGCAGTATTTT	CASAQTGGDTQYF
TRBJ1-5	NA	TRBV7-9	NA	TGTGCCAGCAGCTTAGTTTATGGAGGGAAATATAGCAATCAGCCCCAGCATTTT	CASSLVYGGKYSNQPQHF
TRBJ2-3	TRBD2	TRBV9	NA	TGTGCCAGCAGCGCCGGGAGGTCCTTTAGCACAGATACGCAGTATTTT	CASSAGRSFSTDTQYF
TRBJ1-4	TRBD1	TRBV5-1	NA	TGCGCCAGCAGCTCAACAGGGGGTTCAACTAATGAAAAACTGTTTTTT	CASSSTGGSTNEKLFF
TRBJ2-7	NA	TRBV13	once	TGTGCCAGCAGCCCGCGGGTCAGCTCCTACGAGCAGTACTTC	CASSPRVSSYEQYF
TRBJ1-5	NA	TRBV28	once	TGTGCCAGCAGTTTATCCCTTTGGGGGGGTGGGAGCAATCAGCCCCAGCATTTT	CASSLSLWGGGSNQPQHF
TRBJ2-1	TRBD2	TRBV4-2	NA	TGTGCCAGCAGCGCAAGCCTAGCGGGAGGGAAGCAGTTCTTC	CASSASLAGGKQFF
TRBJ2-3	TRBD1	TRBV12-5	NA	TGTGCTAGTGGCTCTGGGACAGGGGGCGCGACAGATACGCAGTATTTT	CASGSGTGGATDTQYF
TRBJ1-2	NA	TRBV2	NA	TGTGCCAGCAGTGAAGCCTTGGAGGGTGGCTACACCTTC	CASSEALEGGYTF
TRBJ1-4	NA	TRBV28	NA	TGTGCCAGCAGTTTATTGGGTCAGGGAGGGTTTGAAAAACTGTTTTTT	CASSLLGQGGFEKLFF
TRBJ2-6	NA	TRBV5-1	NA	TGCGCCAGCAGCTTGGTATCGAACTCTGGGGCCAACGTCCTGACTTTC	CASSLVSNSGANVLTF
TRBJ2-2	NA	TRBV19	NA	TGTGCCAGTAGGAGTAGCGGATACACCGGGGAGCTGTTTTTT	CASRSSGYTGELFF
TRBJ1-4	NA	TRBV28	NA	TGTGCCAGCAGCCCTCCGGGGGCGACTAATGAAAAACTGTTTTTT	CASSPPGATNEKLFF
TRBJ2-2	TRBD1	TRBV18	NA	TGTGCCAGCTCGCTCCGACAGGGAAGTGGAAACACCGGGGAGCTGTTTTTT	CASSLRQGSGNTGELFF
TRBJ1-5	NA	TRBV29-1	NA	TGCAGCGTTCGGGACGCCTACGGGAGTCAGCCCCAGCATTTT	CSVRDAYGSQPQHF
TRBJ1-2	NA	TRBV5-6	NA	TGTGCCAGCAGCTTGAACAAGTATTATGGCTACACCTTC	CASSLNKYYGYTF
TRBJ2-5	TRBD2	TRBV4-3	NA	TGCGCCAGCAGCCAACTCGTTCTAGCGGGAGGGTCGGCCCAGTACTTC	CASSQLVLAGGSAQYF
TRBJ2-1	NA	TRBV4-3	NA	TGCGCCAGCAGCCAACGACAGGCCCGGGGTGGTGAGCAGTTCTTC	CASSQRQARGGEQFF
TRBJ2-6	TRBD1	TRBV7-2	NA	TGTGCCAGCAGGCCCAGGGGGCGCTCTGGGGCCAACGTCCTGACTTTC	CASRPRGRSGANVLTF
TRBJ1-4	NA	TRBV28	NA	TGTGCCAGCAGTTTAAGGCGGCCAGCAACTAATGAAAAACTGTTTTTT	CASSLRRPATNEKLFF
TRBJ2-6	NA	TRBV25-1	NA	TGTGCCAGCAGTGAGGGGGTTTTGGGGGCCAACGTCCTGACTTTC	CASSEGVLGANVLTF
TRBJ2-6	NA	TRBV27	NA	TGTGCCAGCAGCACAGCCTCTGGGGCCAACGTCCTGACTTTC	CASSTASGANVLTF
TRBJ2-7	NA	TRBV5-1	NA	TGCGCCAGCCTCGGAGCGGGACATTGGGGCGAGCAGTACTTC	CASLGAGHWGEQYF
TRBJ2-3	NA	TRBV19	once	TGTGCCACCGAAGGGGACGGAACAGATACGCAGTATTTT	CATEGDGTDTQYF
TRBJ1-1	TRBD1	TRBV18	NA	TGTGCCAGCTCACCACCAGGGGCAGGGGGAGCTTTCTTT	CASSPPGAGGAFF
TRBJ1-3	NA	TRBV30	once	TGTGCCTGGAGGCAGGGAGGAAACACCATATATTTT	CAWRQGGNTIYF
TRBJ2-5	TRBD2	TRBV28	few	TGTGCCAGCAGTTACCCTGGCGGGAGGCCCCAAGAGACCCAGTACTTC	CASSYPGGRPQETQYF
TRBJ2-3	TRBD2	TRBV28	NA	TGTGCCAGCAGACTAGCGGGATACACAGATACGCAGTATTTT	CASRLAGYTDTQYF
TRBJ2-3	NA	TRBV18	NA	TGTGCCAGCTCACCAGGGCAGATAAACACAGATACGCAGTATTTT	CASSPGQINTDTQYF
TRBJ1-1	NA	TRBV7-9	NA	TGTGCCAGCAGCTCCGCAGGGGCCGGGAACACTGAAGCTTTCTTT	CASSSAGAGNTEAFF
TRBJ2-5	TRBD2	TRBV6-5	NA	TGTGCCAGCAAAGAGGGCGGGAGGCCCCAAGAGACCCAGTACTTC	CASKEGGRPQETQYF
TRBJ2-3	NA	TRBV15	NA	TGTGCCACCAGCAGAGTTCCGTCCTGGGTTTCCACAGATACGCAGTATTTT	CATSRVPSWVSTDTQYF
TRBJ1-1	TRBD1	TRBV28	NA	TGTGCCAGCAGTGCCGGACAGGGGGCGACTGAAGCTTTCTTT	CASSAGQGATEAFF
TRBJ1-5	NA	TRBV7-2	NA	TGTGCCAGCAGTCGCCTCGGCAGGAATCAGCCCCAGCATTTT	CASSRLGRNQPQHF
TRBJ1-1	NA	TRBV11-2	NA	TGTGCCAGCAGCTTTAGTTTTAAGGCTGGGACTGAAGCTTTCTTT	CASSFSFKAGTEAFF